This note documents a single T cell receptor (beta chain) sequence. Because it lacks the conserved phenylalanine or tryptophan at the end, this CDR3 is likely a read error. The DNA is omitted, as the CDR3 cannot be located on it reliably, and the CDR3 follows TCRdb's listing. Germline values: CDR1 MNHEY, CDR2 SMNVEV (reference sequence). The CDR3 length equals 9 residues, ends included. The record originates from a study of long-term antiretroviral therapy in people with HIV. Sequencing relied on immunoSEQ assay v3.0, run at survey level. Clones were read by immunoSEQ multiplex PCR, and TCRdb kept only the in-frame ones, dropping some. This table holds some 20,000 clones, 80% found once.

This clonotype was sampled from a woman in her thirties with HIV. Sequencing used unsorted PBMCs, obtained 2.9 years after starting antiretroviral therapy. This chain connects TRBV27 to TRBJ2-6; TRBD1, the table's D call, was not compared with the DNA. This CDR3 is CASGRDRSR.